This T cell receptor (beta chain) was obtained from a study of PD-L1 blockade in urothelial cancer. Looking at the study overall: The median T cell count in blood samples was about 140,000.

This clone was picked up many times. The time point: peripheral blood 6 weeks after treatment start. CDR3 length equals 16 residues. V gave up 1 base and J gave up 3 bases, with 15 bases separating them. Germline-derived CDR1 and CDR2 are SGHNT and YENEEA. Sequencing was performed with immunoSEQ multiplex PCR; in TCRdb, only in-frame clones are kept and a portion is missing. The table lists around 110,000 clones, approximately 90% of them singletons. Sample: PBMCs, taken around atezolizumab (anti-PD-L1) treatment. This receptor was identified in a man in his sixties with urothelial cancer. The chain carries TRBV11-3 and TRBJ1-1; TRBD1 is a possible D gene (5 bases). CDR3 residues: CASSLGGGRVYTEAFF. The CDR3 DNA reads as TGTGCCAGCAGCTTAGGCGGGGGTCGGGTTTACACTGAAGCTTTCTTT.